The 25 T cell receptor beta chains reported below all come from one sample, sequenced in a study of beta chain features in type 1 diabetes. Study-wide findings and caveats: Within each of all four CD4+ subsets, Type 1 diabetes patients had TCRB CDR3s that were moderately but significantly shorter.

Their antigens are not known. Expressed TCRB transcripts were sequenced, since all the RNA that had been isolated was reverse transcribed. This table comes from immunoSEQ multiplex PCR, and its TCRdb copy is limited to in-frame clones, with some not included. The repertoire has hundreds of thousands of clones, about an eighth of them found once; the top ten carry roughly 0.04%. The sample comprised naive CD4+ T cells from blood. The receptors come from a man younger than 35 with type 1 diabetes.

The chain links TRBV30 to TRBJ1-1; unclear D gene. Deletions cut 4 bases from V and 3 bases from J, with 9 bases between. Germline V gene sequence: CDR1 GTSNPN, CDR2 SVGIG (reference sequence). CDR3 size: 12 residues. Here the CDR3 reads CAWTATHTEAFF. The CDR3 DNA reads TGTGCCTGGACAGCTACCCACACTGAAGCTTTCTTT.

The chain recombines TRBV30 with TRBJ2-3; D might be TRBD2 (5 bases). The CDR3 runs to 14 residues. Trimming cost V 2 bases and J 3 bases, with 12 bases left between them. Germline-derived CDR1 and CDR2 are GTSNPN and SVGIG (reference sequence). The CDR3 loop reads CAWSQLRVTDTQYF. The CDR3, as DNA: TGTGCCTGGAGTCAGCTGAGGGTTACAGATACGCAGTATTTT.

This clone was detected a few times. The rearrangement uses TRBV5-1 and TRBJ2-1; 7 nucleotides line up with TRBD2. CDR3 size: 16 residues. Germline V lookup: CDR1 SGHRS, CDR2 YFSETQ. V lost 0 bases, J lost 4 bases, and 7 bases stayed unmatched. The CDR3 sequence is CASSLEAGTTYNEQFF. The CDR3 DNA sequence: TGCGCCAGCAGCTTGGAAGCCGGGACTACTTACAATGAGCAGTTCTTC.

J is TRBJ2-2 and V is TRBV30; D gene unclear. This CDR3 is built from 12 residues. Trimming removed 2 bases at V and 5 bases at J, with 6 bases between. Germline loops: CDR1 GTSNPN, CDR2 SVGIG (reference sequence). CDR3: CAWSWMTGELFF. The DNA of the CDR3 is TGTGCCTGGAGTTGGATGACCGGGGAGCTGTTTTTT.

The sample holds a few counts of this clone. V gene TRBV28 combines with J gene TRBJ1-5; a weak D match, TRBD1 (5 bases). Per germline, CDR1 MDHEN and CDR2 SYDVKM. V was shortened by 6 bases and J by 2 bases, with 23 bases between the two germline ends. The CDR3 sequence is 18 residues long. CDR3 residues: CASSLRGEVLWGNQPQHF. The CDR3 DNA reads TGTGCCAGCAGCCTTCGGGGGGAGGTCCTTTGGGGCAATCAGCCCCAGCATTTT.

The chain recombines TRBV5-1 with TRBJ2-6, with TRBD1 matching 9 bases. Germline assignment: CDR1 SGHRS and CDR2 YFSETQ. The CDR3 length is 18 residues. Trimming took 2 bases from V and 0 from J; bases not matched to a gene: 6. CDR3 DNA: TGCGCCAGCAGCTTTAAGACAGGGGGGGCCTCTGGGGCCAACGTCCTGACTTTC. It codes for CASSFKTGGASGANVLTF.

Regarding this clone: Other DNA sequences in this sample translate to the same CDR3. The chain links TRBV9 to TRBJ2-1; no reliable D call. Trimming pared 4 bases from V and 1 base from J, leaving 6 bases between. There are 13 residues in the CDR3. The germline CDR1 and CDR2 sequences are SGDLS and YYNGEE. The CDR3 is CASSPRSYNEQFF. The CDR3 nucleotides read TGTGCCAGCAGCCCGAGATCCTACAATGAGCAGTTCTTC.

This clone has just a few counts. The rearrangement links TRBV7-2 to TRBJ2-1; 12 bases line up with TRBD2. CDR3 length equals 15 residues. The germline V gene has CDR1 SGHTA and CDR2 FQGNSA. Trimming removed 4 bases from V and 9 bases from J; junction bases left unmatched: 7. This chain's CDR3 is CASSSRLAGDSEQFF. As DNA, the CDR3 is TGTGCCAGCAGCTCTCGACTAGCGGGGGACAGTGAGCAGTTCTTC.

This rearrangement joins TRBV10-3 to TRBJ1-5; no firm D call. The germline CDR1 and CDR2 sequences are ENHRY and SYGVKD. Trimming took off 7 bases at V and 7 bases at J, with 14 bases between the two ends. The CDR3 runs 13 residues. The CDR3, as DNA: TGTGCCATCACCTCGGGGTCTGGACAGCCCCAGCATTTT. It yields the protein CAITSGSGQPQHF.

The V and J genes are TRBV15 and TRBJ1-2; 8 positions agree with TRBD1. Germline V gives CDR1 LNHNV, CDR2 YYDKDF (reference sequence). V was pared by 0 bases and J by 4 bases, with 7 bases of the junction left unmatched. The CDR3 is 16 residues long. DNA of the CDR3: TGTGCCACCAGCAGAGAAGGGACAGGTTATACCTATGGCTACACCTTC. It codes for CATSREGTGYTYGYTF.

The chain couples TRBV6-1 to TRBJ2-3; TRBD1 aligns across 9 bases. The CDR3 runs 16 residues. The V segment lost 4 bases and the J segment 5 bases; nucleotides outside the gene matches: 10. From germline, CDR1 is MNHNS and CDR2 SASEGT. CDR3 protein: CASSGFLGQGGDTQYF. The CDR3 DNA follows: TGTGCCAGCAGTGGGTTCTTGGGACAGGGAGGAGATACGCAGTATTTT.

Of note for this clone: In the same sample, other DNA sequences code for this CDR3. V gene TRBV5-1 combines with J gene TRBJ2-5; D is unresolved. V was cut by 0 bases and J by 2 bases, with 8 bases left in between. The CDR3 loop spans 14 amino acids. Germline V gene sequence: CDR1 SGHRS, CDR2 YFSETQ. The CDR3 nucleotides read TGCGCCAGCAGCTTGGTGGGGTTACAAGAGACCCAGTACTTC. Its protein is CASSLVGLQETQYF.

The CDR3 DNA follows: TGTGCCAGCACCAGTGTAGACCGGGCTCTGGCTGAAGCTTTCTTT. Its protein is CASTSVDRALAEAFF. The chain has TRBV7-9 and TRBJ1-1; D remains ambiguous. The CDR3 runs to 15 residues. The germline CDR1 and CDR2 sequences are SEHNR and FQNEAQ (reference sequence). V lost 7 bases and J lost 6, with 21 bases in between.

The V gene is TRBV15, the J gene TRBJ2-1; D is perhaps TRBD2 (6 bases). Trimming shortened V by 6 bases and J by 5 bases, and 17 bases separated the two germline ends. Germline assignment: CDR1 LNHNV and CDR2 YYDKDF (reference sequence). The CDR3 has 15 amino acids. The CDR3 protein is CATSHRLVAHNEQFF. In nucleotides, the CDR3 is TGTGCCACCAGTCACCGACTAGTAGCCCACAATGAGCAGTTCTTC.

This clone has only a few counts. J is TRBJ2-4 and V is TRBV6-5; D gene uncertain. Trimming stripped 3 bases from V and 8 bases from J, with 8 bases between. Germline V gene data show CDR1 as MNHEY and CDR2 as SVGAGI. The CDR3 length is 12 residues. The CDR3 DNA sequence: TGTGCCAGCAGTTATACGAGAGACATTCAGTACTTC. As protein: CASSYTRDIQYF.

The chain employs TRBV5-1 and TRBJ2-7, with a tentative D call TRBD1 (6 bases). CDR1 SGHRS and CDR2 YFSETQ come from the germline V gene. CDR3 length: 15 residues. V was pared by 0 bases and J by 5 bases, with 15 bases between. The CDR3 region has the DNA TGCGCCAGCAGCTTGGGTTTGGGGGCTCGGGACGAGCAGTACTTC. Translation gives CASSLGLGARDEQYF.

In this sample, this clone turned up a few times. In DNA form, the CDR3 reads TGTGCCAGCAGTGCCCGAGGGACTAGCGGGGGTCGAAGCTCCTACAATGAGCAGTTCTTC. Residues: CASSARGTSGGRSSYNEQFF. V is TRBV6-1 and J is TRBJ2-1, with 14 bases lining up with TRBD2. This CDR3 contains 20 residues. V lost 4 bases, J lost 0 bases, and 11 bases stayed unmatched. Germline CDR1 reads MNHNS; CDR2 reads SASEGT.

The chain combines TRBV7-6 with TRBJ2-7; 14 bases agree with TRBD2. The CDR3 is 14 residues long. Germline V lookup: CDR1 SGHVS, CDR2 FNYEAQ. The ends lost 9 bases at V and 2 bases at J; junction bases unmatched: 3. The CDR3 DNA reads as TGTGCCAGGGGACTAGCGGGAGTTACCTACGAGCAGTACTTC. Protein: CARGLAGVTYEQYF. Together with reference TRBV7-6 and TRBJ2-7, the CDR3 gives the full variable domain: GAGVSQSPRYKVTKRGQDVALRCDPISGHVSLYWYRQALGQGPEFLTYFNYEAQQDKSGLPNDRFSAERPEGSISTLTIQRTEQRDSAMYRCARGLAGVTYEQYFGPGTRLTVT.

V is TRBV6-5 and J is TRBJ2-3; possibly TRBD1 for D (6 bases). CDR1 is MNHEY, CDR2 SVGAGI, per germline. The CDR3 spans 15 residues. The ends were cut back, 2 bases at V and 2 bases at J, with 11 bases in the middle. Here the CDR3 reads CASSYPRQATDTQYF. The CDR3 DNA sequence: TGTGCCAGCAGTTACCCAAGACAGGCCACAGATACGCAGTATTTT.

This clone has only a few counts. The chain recombines TRBV6-1 with TRBJ1-4; TRBD1 matches at 7 bases. Trimming at V came to 3 bases and at J to 5 bases, leaving 3 bases not matched to a gene. CDR1 and CDR2 (germline): MNHNS, SASEGT. This CDR3 comprises 14 residues. The chain's CDR3 is CASSEDRLNEKLFF. The CDR3 nucleotides read TGTGCCAGCAGTGAGGACAGGTTGAATGAAAAACTGTTTTTT.

This clone was recorded a few times. The chain combines TRBV5-1 with TRBJ2-3, with TRBD2 matching over 10 bases. The CDR3 is 15 amino acids. Germline lookup yields CDR1 SGHRS and CDR2 YFSETQ. V lost 5 bases and J lost 3; bases outside the gene matches: 6. CDR3 sequence (DNA): TGCGCCAGCAGGGAGGGGACTAGCGCTACAGATACGCAGTATTTT. This encodes CASREGTSATDTQYF. The variable domain in full, with the rest retrieved from reference TRBV5-1 and TRBJ2-3, is KAGVTQTPRYLIKTRGQQVTLSCSPISGHRSVSWYQQTPGQGLQFLFEYFSETQRNKGNFPGRFSGRQFSNSRSEMNVSTLELGDSALYLCASREGTSATDTQYFGPGTRLTVL.

This clone came up a few times. The chain joins TRBV2 to TRBJ2-2, with a possible D match to TRBD1 (5 bases). Trimming took 6 bases from V and 4 from J, leaving 15 bases between them. The CDR3 sequence is 15 residues long. CDR1 is SNHLY, CDR2 FYNNEI, per germline. The CDR3 spells CASRVVTGGTGELFF. CDR3 bases: TGTGCCAGCAGGGTCGTCACAGGCGGCACCGGGGAGCTGTTTTTT.

The chain is built from TRBV25-1 and TRBJ2-1, with D perhaps matching TRBD1 (7 bases). The CDR3 totals 15 residues. With 3 bases removed from V and 5 bases from J, the gap between germline ends came to 14 bases. Germline V gives CDR1 MGHDK, CDR2 SYGVNS. The chain's CDR3 is CASSDRTGGDNEQFF. CDR3 DNA: TGTGCCAGCAGTGATCGGACAGGAGGGGACAATGAGCAGTTCTTC.

The V call is TRBV10-2, the J call TRBJ1-2, with 11 bases aligning to TRBD1. V gave up 6 bases and J gave up 6 bases; unmatched junction bases: 6. The germline gives CDR1 WSHSY, CDR2 SAAADI. The CDR3 spans 14 residues. The CDR3 sequence is CASRTDRGRDGYTF. In DNA, the CDR3 is TGCGCCAGCAGAACGGACAGGGGGCGAGATGGCTACACCTTC.

The chain carries TRBV5-4 and TRBJ1-1; 9 bases are shared with TRBD1. V lost 4 bases to trimming and J lost 5 bases; unmatched junction nucleotides: 9. Looked up from germline, CDR1 is SGHNT and CDR2 is YYREEE (reference sequence). The CDR3 loop spans 15 amino acids. The CDR3 nucleotides read TGTGCCAGCAGCAAATCGGACAGGGGAAGTACTGAAGCTTTCTTT. Residues: CASSKSDRGSTEAFF.